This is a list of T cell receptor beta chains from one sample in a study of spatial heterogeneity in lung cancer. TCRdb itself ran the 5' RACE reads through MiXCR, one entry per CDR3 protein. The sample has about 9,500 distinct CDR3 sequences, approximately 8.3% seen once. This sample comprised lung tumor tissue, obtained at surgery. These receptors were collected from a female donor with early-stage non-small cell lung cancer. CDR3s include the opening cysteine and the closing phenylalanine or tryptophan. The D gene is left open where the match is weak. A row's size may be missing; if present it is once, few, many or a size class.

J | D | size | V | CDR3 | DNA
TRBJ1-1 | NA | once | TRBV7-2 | CASSRSSRMNIEAFF | TGTGCCAGCAGCCGATCGTCACGGATGAACATTGAAGCTTTCTTT
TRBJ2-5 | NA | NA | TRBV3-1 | CASSLMRGETQYF | TGTGCCAGCAGCCTCATGCGCGGGGAGACCCAGTACTTC
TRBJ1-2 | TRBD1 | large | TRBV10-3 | CAISGDRGYGYTF | TGTGCCATCAGCGGGGACAGGGGCTATGGCTACACCTTC
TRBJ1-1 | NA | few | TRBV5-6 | CASSLARNGPNTEAFF | TGTGCCAGCAGCTTGGCCCGAAACGGCCCGAACACTGAAGCTTTCTTT
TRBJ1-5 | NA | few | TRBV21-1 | CARGTGGSNQPQHF | TGTGCCAGAGGGACAGGGGGCTCCAATCAGCCCCAGCATTTT
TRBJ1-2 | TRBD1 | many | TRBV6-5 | CASSVTGDYGYTF | TGTGCCAGCAGCGTGACAGGGGACTATGGCTACACCTTC
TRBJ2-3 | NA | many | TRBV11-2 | CASSLDGNGGIWNTQYF | TGTGCCAGCAGCTTAGATGGGAACGGGGGTATTTGGAATACGCAGTATTTT
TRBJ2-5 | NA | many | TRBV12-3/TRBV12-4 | CASSLEKETQYF | TGTGCCAGCAGTTTGGAGAAAGAGACCCAGTACTTC
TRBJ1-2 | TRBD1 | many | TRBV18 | CASSPNTGDYGYTF | TGTGCCAGCTCACCAAATACAGGGGACTATGGCTACACCTTC
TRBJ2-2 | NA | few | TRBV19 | CASKSPLGGELFF | TGTGCCAGTAAGAGTCCACTCGGCGGGGAGCTGTTTTTT
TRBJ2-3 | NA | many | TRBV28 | CASSILGKQYF | TGTGCCAGCAGCATTTTGGGGAAGCAGTATTTT
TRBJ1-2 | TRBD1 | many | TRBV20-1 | CSARDHRGYGYTF | TGCAGTGCTAGAGACCACAGGGGCTATGGCTACACCTTC
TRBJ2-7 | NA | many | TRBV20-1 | CSARRDDSYEQYF | TGCAGTGCTAGAAGGGACGACTCCTACGAGCAGTACTTC
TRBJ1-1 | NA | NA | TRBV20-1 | CSAPVLGEKNTEAFF | TGCAGTGCTCCCGTGTTGGGAGAGAAGAACACTGAAGCTTTCTTT
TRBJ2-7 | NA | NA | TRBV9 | CASSSPPAGLQYF | TGTGCCAGCAGCTCCCCCCCGGCAGGGTTGCAGTACTTC
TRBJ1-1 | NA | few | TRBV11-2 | CASSLMGRFHTEAFF | TGTGCCAGCAGCCTTATGGGGAGATTTCACACTGAAGCTTTCTTT
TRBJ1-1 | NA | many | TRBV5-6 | CASSSSTGWNTEAFF | TGTGCCAGCAGTTCTTCCACGGGTTGGAACACTGAAGCTTTCTTT
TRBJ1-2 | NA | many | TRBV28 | CASTPGSLYGYTF | TGTGCCAGCACCCCCGGTTCTCTCTATGGCTACACCTTC
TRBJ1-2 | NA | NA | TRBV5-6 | CASSLPVQPYGYTF | TGTGCCAGCAGCCTGCCGGTACAGCCCTATGGCTACACCTTC
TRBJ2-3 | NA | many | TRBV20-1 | CSAIRVQDTQYF | TGCAGTGCTATCAGGGTTCAAGATACGCAGTATTTT